The 26 T cell receptor beta chains below all came from one sample that was sequenced in a study of shared clonotypes between healthy human individuals. TCRdb's copy holds only in-frame clones and misses some; the assay was immunoSEQ multiplex PCR. The data contain about 110,000 clones, about 72% of them singletons. What was sequenced was memory CD8+ T cells sorted from blood. Documented subset: CD45RO+ cells pooled with CCR7-negative TemRA cells. The receptors here all came from a woman aged 25 to 39 in good health.

The J gene is TRBJ2-6, the V gene TRBV29-1, with 8 bases aligning to TRBD1. Germline V lookup: CDR1 SQVTM, CDR2 ANQGSEA. The CDR3 runs to 16 residues. Germline trimming cut 4 bases from V and 1 base from J; bases unmatched to any gene: 6. The CDR3 region has the DNA TGCAGCGTTGTGCAGGGGGCCCAGTCTGGGGCCAACGTCCTGACTTTC. It encodes CSVVQGAQSGANVLTF.

The chain links TRBV18 to TRBJ2-5; D may be TRBD1 (5 bases). Germline V CDR1 and CDR2: KGHSH, LQKENI. This CDR3 spans 16 amino acids. Deletions cut 3 bases from V and 4 bases from J, with 18 bases between. CDR3 residues: CASSPQGGIDSETQYF. The CDR3 DNA is TGTGCCAGCTCACCGCAGGGTGGGATAGACTCAGAGACCCAGTACTTC.

The V call is TRBV27, the J call TRBJ2-7; D remains unclear. The CDR3 loop spans 15 amino acids. The V gene's germline CDR1 is MNHEY and CDR2 SMNVEV (reference sequence). Trimming removed 4 bases from V and 5 bases from J, with 18 bases in between. This CDR3 is CASSSTPGPLDEQYF. DNA for the CDR3: TGTGCCAGCAGTTCAACCCCGGGCCCCTTGGACGAGCAGTACTTC.

The genes are TRBV28 and TRBJ2-7, with a tentative D call TRBD1 (5 bases). Between the trimmed V and J ends, which lost 2 bases and 3 bases, there was a span of 8 bases. This CDR3 is built from 13 residues. CDR1 is MDHEN, CDR2 SYDVKM, per germline. CDR3 protein: CASSLKGLYEQYF. The DNA of the CDR3 is TGTGCCAGCAGTTTAAAGGGGCTCTACGAGCAGTACTTC.

J is TRBJ2-1 and V is TRBV7-9, with D tentatively TRBD2 (6 bases). The CDR3 loop spans 16 amino acids. CDR1 is SEHNR, CDR2 FQNEAQ, per germline (reference sequence). Trimming pared 2 bases from V and 7 bases from J, leaving 18 bases between. The CDR3 nucleotides are TGTGCCAGCAGCTTACGGGGGAGAGGGCTTCGGAATGAGCAGTTCTTC. Translated: CASSLRGRGLRNEQFF. The full variable domain, its missing parts supplied by reference TRBV7-9 and TRBJ2-1, is DTGVSQNPRHKITKRGQNVTFRCDPISEHNRLYWYRQTLGQGPEFLTYFQNEAQLEKSRLLSDRFSAERPKGSFSTLEIQRTEQGDSAMYLCASSLRGRGLRNEQFFGPGTRLTVL.

The chain employs TRBV7-7 and TRBJ2-3; D uncertain. CDR1 and CDR2 from the germline V gene are SSHAT and FNYEAQ (reference sequence). V lost 1 base, J lost 4 bases, and 6 bases lay in between. This CDR3 has 13 amino acids. The CDR3 reads CASSLGVSDTQYF. The DNA for the CDR3 is TGTGCCAGCAGCTTAGGTGTCTCAGATACGCAGTATTTT. Full variable domain (missing parts from reference TRBV7-7 and TRBJ2-3): GAGVSQSPRYKVTKRGQDVTLRCDPISSHATLYWYQQALGQGPEFLTYFNYEAQPDKSGLPSDRFSAERPEGSISTLTIQRTEQRDSAMYRCASSLGVSDTQYFGPGTRLTVL.

This rearrangement joins TRBV2 to TRBJ2-1; D perhaps matches TRBD1 (5 bases). Germline V CDR1 and CDR2: SNHLY, FYNNEI. Trimming shortened V by 7 bases and J by 6 bases, and 16 bases separated the two germline ends. The CDR3 has 14 amino acids. This CDR3 reads CASTWTMDLNEQFF. The CDR3 DNA reads TGTGCCAGCACCTGGACAATGGACCTCAATGAGCAGTTCTTC. The entire variable domain, with the rest obtained from reference TRBV2 and TRBJ2-1, is as follows: EPEVTQTPSHQVTQMGQEVILRCVPISNHLYFYWYRQILGQKVEFLVSFYNNEISEKSEIFDDQFSVERPDGSNFTLKIRSTKLEDSAMYFCASTWTMDLNEQFFGPGTRLTVL.

CDR3 bases: TGCGCCAGCAGCGAAACCGGGACAGGGGCTTTAGGAGAAAAACTGTTTTTT. Protein sequence: CASSETGTGALGEKLFF. This sequence joins TRBV5-1 and TRBJ1-4; 10 bases are a match to TRBD1. The germline CDR1 and CDR2 sequences are SGHRS and YFSETQ. The trim removed 4 bases at V and 8 bases at J, leaving 14 bases unmatched. This CDR3 is 17 amino acids long.

The chain recombines TRBV28 with TRBJ2-7; 12 nucleotides agree with TRBD2. There are 15 residues in the CDR3. Per germline, CDR1 MDHEN and CDR2 SYDVKM. J gave up 5 bases and V 5 bases, and 7 bases lay outside the gene matches. CDR3 DNA sequence: TGTGCCAGCAGTCCACTACTAGCGGGAGGAGACGAGCAGTACTTC. This encodes CASSPLLAGGDEQYF.

The chain carries TRBV29-1 and TRBJ2-5; a possible D gene is TRBD2 (6 bases). TRBJ2-7 matches the DNA end more closely, so the J call is doubtful. Germline V gene data show CDR1 as SQVTM and CDR2 as ANQGSEA. The CDR3 loop spans 12 amino acids. As DNA, the CDR3 is TGCAGCGTCCGGGACTGGTCCTACGAGCAGTACTTC. Translated, it gives CSVRDWSYEQYF.

This chain links TRBV4-1 with TRBJ2-4, with D perhaps TRBD1 or TRBD2 (5 bases each). The V gene lost 1 base and the J gene lost 4 bases, with 8 bases spanning the gap. CDR1 and CDR2 from the germline V gene are MGHRA and YSYEKL. The length of the CDR3 is 14 residues. The CDR3 protein is CASSQVRGKNIQYF. In DNA form, the CDR3 reads TGCGCCAGCAGCCAAGTGAGGGGTAAAAACATTCAGTACTTC.

The table lists this clone with a few counts. The chain couples TRBV5-4 to TRBJ2-3; 14 bases fit TRBD2. V trimming: 4 bases; J trimming: 4 bases; junction bases outside the gene matches: 5. This CDR3 is built from 16 residues. The germline V gene has CDR1 SGHNT and CDR2 YYREEE (reference sequence). Written as DNA, the CDR3 is TGTGCCAGCAGCCTCGGGACTAGCGGGAGACCAGATACGCAGTATTTT. Its translation is CASSLGTSGRPDTQYF.

This clone was detected only once. The gene calls are TRBV29-1 and TRBJ2-1; D gene unclear. The ends were cut back, 6 bases at V and 6 bases at J, with 15 bases in the middle. Per the germline V gene, CDR1 is SQVTM and CDR2 is ANQGSEA. The length of the CDR3 is 13 residues. The CDR3 here is CSVERPISNEQFF. CDR3 bases: TGCAGCGTCGAACGACCGATATCCAATGAGCAGTTCTTC.

The V gene is TRBV30, the J gene TRBJ2-7, with 11 bases lining up with TRBD1. The CDR3 has 17 residues. CDR1 is GTSNPN, CDR2 SVGIG, per germline (reference sequence). Losses at the gene ends were 1 base for V and 3 bases for J; bases not matched to a gene: 11. CDR3 sequence: CAWSGGTGGLKVYEQYF. The CDR3 DNA follows: TGTGCCTGGAGTGGAGGGACAGGGGGTCTGAAAGTCTACGAGCAGTACTTC.

This clone was seen ten or more times. This chain uses TRBV7-6 with TRBJ2-7; D unresolved. From germline, CDR1 is SGHVS and CDR2 FNYEAQ. The CDR3 is 12 amino acids. The ends were cut back, 5 bases at V and 6 bases at J, with 11 bases in the middle. This CDR3 reads CASSGPLSEQYF. The DNA for the CDR3 is TGTGCCAGCAGCGGACCACTTAGCGAGCAGTACTTC.

This clone was recorded many times. The rearrangement joins TRBV5-1 to TRBJ1-3, with a possible D match to TRBD1 (5 bases). Trimming removed 4 bases at V and 0 bases at J, with 14 bases between. From germline, CDR1 is SGHRS and CDR2 YFSETQ. CDR3 length equals 16 residues. The CDR3 region has the DNA TGCGCCAGCAGCCTCCTACAGGTTGGCTCTGGAAACACCATATATTTT. Translation gives CASSLLQVGSGNTIYF. Combining the CDR3 with reference TRBV5-1 and TRBJ1-3 gives the whole variable domain KAGVTQTPRYLIKTRGQQVTLSCSPISGHRSVSWYQQTPGQGLQFLFEYFSETQRNKGNFPGRFSGRQFSNSRSEMNVSTLELGDSALYLCASSLLQVGSGNTIYFGEGSWLTVV.

A remark on this clone: Other DNA variants within this sample encode the same CDR3. The chain couples TRBV5-5 to TRBJ1-2, with D hard to call. The CDR3 is 15 amino acids. The V end lost 0 bases, the J end lost 3 bases, and 12 bases lay between the germline ends. The germline V gene encodes CDR1 SGHKS and CDR2 YYEKEE (reference sequence). CDR3 sequence: CASSLEGGSHYGYTF. CDR3 DNA sequence: TGTGCCAGCAGCTTGGAGGGTGGCAGCCACTATGGCTACACCTTC.

This clone was counted between two and nine times. This chain joins TRBV6-1 and TRBJ1-3; 8 bases line up with TRBD1. The V gene end was trimmed by 4 bases and the J gene end by 2 bases; junction bases not matched to a gene: 4. CDR1 is MNHNS, CDR2 SASEGT, per germline. The CDR3 is made up of 15 amino acids. The CDR3 DNA reads as TGTGCCAGCAGTGCCCGGACAGGGACTGGAAACACCATATATTTT. The encoded protein is CASSARTGTGNTIYF.

This clone is a singleton in its sample. This chain uses TRBV7-9 with TRBJ2-3; tentative D call: TRBD2 (5 bases). The V gene lost 2 bases and the J gene lost 3 bases, with 15 bases spanning the gap. The V gene's germline CDR1 is SEHNR and CDR2 FQNEAQ (reference sequence). The CDR3 sequence is 16 residues long. CDR3 protein: CASSLIYGELTDTQYF. CDR3 coding DNA: TGTGCCAGCAGCTTAATTTATGGGGAGTTAACAGATACGCAGTATTTT.

This chain links TRBV28 with TRBJ1-5; 7 bases match TRBD1. The CDR3 length is 14 residues. V dropped 3 bases and J dropped 7; count of bases not matched to a gene: 6. Looked up from germline, CDR1 is MDHEN and CDR2 is SYDVKM. The CDR3 reads CASSFQTGRQPQHF. The CDR3 nucleotides are TGTGCCAGCAGTTTCCAGACAGGGCGCCAGCCCCAGCATTTT.

This clone was detected many times. The rearrangement uses TRBV6-4 and TRBJ2-1, with D uncertain. CDR3 length: 13 residues. Germline CDR1 and CDR2: MRHNA and SNTAGT. Trimming left V 4 bases short and J 4 bases short, with 8 bases between. DNA for the CDR3: TGTGCCAGCAGTGCGGACGAATACAATGAGCAGTTCTTC. Protein sequence: CASSADEYNEQFF.

For this clone: In the same sample, other DNA sequences code for this CDR3. The chain recombines TRBV7-2 with TRBJ1-1; D is uncertain. From germline, CDR1 is SGHTA and CDR2 FQGNSA. The CDR3 runs 13 residues. Trimming left V 4 bases short and J 3 bases short, with 9 bases between. The CDR3 sequence: CASSSQRDTEAFF. The CDR3 coding sequence is TGTGCCAGCAGCTCGCAAAGGGACACTGAAGCTTTCTTT.

This clone was counted a few times. V is TRBV28 and J is TRBJ2-1; D call uncertain. The CDR3 totals 15 residues. The V end was cut by 4 bases, the J end by 4 bases, with 14 bases between. Germline CDR1 and CDR2: MDHEN and SYDVKM. CDR3 loop: CASSYVGKSYNEQFF. The DNA of the CDR3 is TGTGCCAGCAGTTATGTGGGGAAGTCTTACAATGAGCAGTTCTTC.

The chain combines TRBV7-9 with TRBJ2-3; 9 nucleotides match TRBD2. From germline, CDR1 is SEHNR and CDR2 FQNEAQ (reference sequence). V trimming: 5 bases; J trimming: 0 bases; junction bases outside the gene matches: 6. The CDR3 covers 16 residues. CDR3 sequence: CASSPRTSVSTDTQYF. The CDR3, as DNA: TGTGCCAGCAGCCCCCGGACTAGCGTGAGCACAGATACGCAGTATTTT.

V gene TRBV5-6 combines with J gene TRBJ2-6; no reliable D call. Germline assignment: CDR1 SGHDT and CDR2 YYEEEE. The CDR3 is 15 amino acids. The V and J ends lost 1 base and 1 base respectively, with 6 bases between them. CDR3 sequence (DNA): TGTGCCAGCAGCTTGATGGGGTCTGGGGCCAACGTCCTGACTTTC. This translates into CASSLMGSGANVLTF.

The chain links TRBV19 to TRBJ1-2; D perhaps matches TRBD1 (6 bases). Trimming cost V 3 bases and J 5 bases, with 16 bases left between them. The germline gives CDR1 LNHDA, CDR2 SQIVND (reference sequence). This CDR3 has 15 amino acids. The CDR3 is CASSMVWTVGYGYTF. The CDR3 DNA reads TGTGCCAGTAGTATGGTTTGGACAGTGGGTTATGGCTACACCTTC.